Below, 14 T cell receptor beta chains from the same sample are listed, as sequenced in a study of cytomegalovirus exposure and HLA in healthy donors. The PCR contained 60 Vbeta and 13 Jbeta primers. Measured with immunoSEQ multiplex PCR; TCRdb has only the in-frame clones, and not every one. The sample yields approximately 170,000 clones, approximately 70% seen once. Sequencing was carried out using PBMCs. The origin of the receptors is a woman in her 30s in good health and CMV-seropositive.

V is TRBV28 and J is TRBJ1-5; TRBD1 is a possible D gene (5 bases). V lost 4 bases, J lost 3 bases, and 13 bases lay in between. CDR1 and CDR2 (germline): MDHEN, SYDVKM. The CDR3 is 15 amino acids. CDR3 DNA: TGTGCCAGCAGTTCCAGGGTATCCCTCAATCAGCCCCAGCATTTT. Encoded protein: CASSSRVSLNQPQHF.

The CDR3 DNA follows: TGTGCCAGTAGTCTCTGGGACAGTCGCCACCACAATGAGCAGTTCTTC. It translates to CASSLWDSRHHNEQFF. This rearrangement joins TRBV19 to TRBJ2-1; 7 bases line up with TRBD1. There are 16 residues in the CDR3. Trimming cost V 5 bases and J 5 bases; bases outside gene matches: 12. The germline gives CDR1 LNHDA, CDR2 SQIVND (reference sequence).

V gene TRBV4-1 combines with J gene TRBJ2-7, with a tentative D call TRBD2 (5 bases). Germline V gene data show CDR1 as MGHRA and CDR2 as YSYEKL. The CDR3 runs 14 residues. V was cut by 4 bases and J by 3 bases, with 13 bases left in between. The CDR3 region is CASSPQRKGYEQYF. The CDR3 DNA reads TGCGCCAGCAGCCCCCAGCGGAAAGGCTACGAGCAGTACTTC.

The sample holds a few counts of this clone. The chain recombines TRBV4-1 with TRBJ1-5, with D uncertain. Trimming removed 3 bases from V and 0 bases from J, with 9 bases in between. This CDR3 region has 15 residues. Germline assignment: CDR1 MGHRA and CDR2 YSYEKL. CDR3 sequence: CASSQGPNSNQPQHF. The CDR3 DNA is TGCGCCAGCAGCCAGGGCCCAAATAGCAATCAGCCCCAGCATTTT.

This clone came up once. The chain uses TRBV29-1 and TRBJ1-1; D is unclear. The CDR3 runs 11 residues. V lost 4 bases to trimming and J lost 3 bases, with 6 bases between them. The germline gives CDR1 SQVTM, CDR2 ANQGSEA. Written as DNA, the CDR3 is TGCAGCGTTGCGAGGGACACTGAAGCTTTCTTT. Residues: CSVARDTEAFF.

The chain links TRBV14 to TRBJ2-2, with D possibly being TRBD2 (6 bases). The germline CDR1 and CDR2 sequences are SGHDN and FVKESK. Trimming left V 4 bases short and J 2 bases short, with 14 bases between. This CDR3 region has 16 residues. The CDR3 DNA reads as TGTGCCAGCAGCCCCCGCCCGGGAGTAAACACCGGGGAGCTGTTTTTT. Protein product: CASSPRPGVNTGELFF.

The V gene is TRBV19, the J gene TRBJ2-3; D perhaps matches TRBD1 (6 bases). Looked up from germline, CDR1 is LNHDA and CDR2 is SQIVND (reference sequence). V lost 6 bases and J 5 bases, leaving 12 bases between the germline ends. The CDR3 is made up of 13 amino acids. The CDR3 loop reads CASSDRPGDTQYF. CDR3 DNA: TGTGCCAGTAGCGACAGGCCTGGAGATACGCAGTATTTT.

This clone was recorded only once. The chain recombines TRBV5-1 with TRBJ2-7; tentative D call: TRBD2 (6 bases). The V gene's germline CDR1 is SGHRS and CDR2 YFSETQ. V shed 4 bases and J shed 4 bases, with 18 bases lying between them. The CDR3 consists of 15 residues. The CDR3 DNA reads TGCGCCAGCAGCACGAGCCAGGGAGGAGGGTACGAGCAGTACTTC. Amino acids: CASSTSQGGGYEQYF.

This chain joins TRBV6-5 and TRBJ2-7; 10 bases line up with TRBD2. The CDR3 totals 15 residues. The ends lost 5 bases at V and 5 bases at J; junction bases unmatched: 9. Looked up from germline, CDR1 is MNHEY and CDR2 is SVGAGI. The CDR3 coding sequence is TGTGCCAGCAGTATGAGCGGGAGGGCCACTCACGAGCAGTACTTC. This codes for CASSMSGRATHEQYF.

The rearrangement links TRBV28 to TRBJ1-6, with D perhaps matching TRBD1 (5 bases). Germline V gene sequence: CDR1 MDHEN, CDR2 SYDVKM. Trimming took 3 bases from V and 8 from J, leaving 8 bases between them. There are 13 residues in the CDR3. The CDR3 DNA follows: TGTGCCAGCAGTTTCAGGGATGATTCACCCCTCCACTTT. This gives the protein CASSFRDDSPLHF.

In DNA, the CDR3 is TGTGCCAGCATGCTTAGACAGGGCGTGAACACTGAAGCTTTCTTT. It specifies CASMLRQGVNTEAFF. The chain couples TRBV7-9 to TRBJ1-1, with 7 positions matching TRBD1. Unmatched junction bases numbered 8, after V lost 7 bases and J lost 0 bases. This CDR3 spans 15 amino acids. The germline V gene has CDR1 SEHNR and CDR2 FQNEAQ (reference sequence).

The rearrangement uses TRBV19 and TRBJ2-1, with D perhaps matching TRBD2 (6 bases). In germline, CDR1 is LNHDA, CDR2 SQIVND (reference sequence). CDR3 size: 14 residues. V lost 1 base and J 8 bases, leaving 12 bases between the germline ends. The CDR3 sequence: CASSIGGREDEQFF. The CDR3 region has the DNA TGTGCCAGTAGTATAGGAGGCAGGGAGGATGAGCAGTTCTTC.

This chain uses TRBV10-1 with TRBJ2-7; 9 positions agree with TRBD1. The V and J ends lost 7 bases and 6 bases, in that order; junction bases with no gene match: 7. Per the germline V gene, CDR1 is WNHNN and CDR2 is SYGVQD (reference sequence). This CDR3 is built from 13 residues. Written as DNA, the CDR3 is TGCGCCAGCACCGAGGGACAGGGTCGCGAGCAGTACTTC. Its protein product is CASTEGQGREQYF.

The chain uses TRBV2 and TRBJ2-7, with 10 bases fitting TRBD1. The CDR3 has 16 residues. The V segment lost 4 bases and the J segment 4 bases; nucleotides outside the gene matches: 10. Germline V CDR1 and CDR2: SNHLY, FYNNEI. CDR3: CASSVTPRDRGYEQYF. CDR3 in DNA: TGTGCCAGCAGTGTCACCCCCAGGGACAGGGGATACGAGCAGTACTTC.